A single sample gave rise to the 18 T cell receptor beta chains below, sequenced in a study of blood T cell repertoires in COVID-19. Profiling relied on immunoSEQ multiplex PCR, and the TCRdb table lists in-frame clones only, not all of them. The data contain 110,000 or so clones, nearly 90% of them seen just once; the ten biggest clones take up 8% to 8.5%. Sequenced material: peripheral blood. These receptors were obtained from a woman between 65 and 79 years old who had recovered from COVID-19.

The rearrangement joins TRBV20-1 to TRBJ2-7; D call uncertain. V lost 3 bases and J 3 bases, leaving 6 bases between the germline ends. The CDR3 has 11 residues. Germline CDR1 reads DFQATT; CDR2 reads SNEGSKA (reference sequence). Here the CDR3 DNA reads TGCAGTGCTAGCCCCGGCTACGAGCAGTACTTC. This translates into CSASPGYEQYF.

The rearrangement uses TRBV5-1 and TRBJ2-7, with a tentative D call TRBD2 (7 bases). Germline V gene data show CDR1 as SGHRS and CDR2 as YFSETQ. The CDR3 totals 12 residues. Between the trimmed V and J ends, which lost 4 bases and 9 bases, there was a span of 14 bases. The CDR3 DNA reads as TGCGCCAGCAGCGCCCCGGGGGGCTGGCAGTACTTC. Protein: CASSAPGGWQYF. Drawing the rest from reference TRBV5-1 and TRBJ2-7, the complete variable domain is KAGVTQTPRYLIKTRGQQVTLSCSPISGHRSVSWYQQTPGQGLQFLFEYFSETQRNKGNFPGRFSGRQFSNSRSEMNVSTLELGDSALYLCASSAPGGWQYFGPGTRLTVT.

The chain has TRBV7-9 and TRBJ2-1, with 7 bases aligning to TRBD2. Germline values: CDR1 SEHNR, CDR2 FQNEAQ (reference sequence). The CDR3 totals 12 residues. V lost 5 bases, J lost 12 bases, and 7 bases stayed unmatched. CDR3 nucleotide sequence: TGTGCCAGCAGCAGCGCCTGGGGGGGGCAGTTCTTC. Residues: CASSSAWGGQFF.

CDR3 amino acids: CASSLGRNSPLHF. Written as DNA, the CDR3 is TGTGCCAGCAGTTTGGGGCGTAATTCACCCCTCCACTTT. This chain links TRBV12-3 or TRBV12-4 with TRBJ1-6, with TRBD1 as a possible D gene (5 bases). Trimming pared 3 bases from V and 6 bases from J, leaving 6 bases between. This CDR3 is 13 amino acids long.

The rearrangement joins TRBV29-1 to TRBJ1-2, with a possible D match to TRBD1 (6 bases). The germline V and J ends were trimmed by 4 bases and 4 bases, with 10 bases remaining between them. CDR1 SQVTM and CDR2 ANQGSEA come from the germline V gene. This CDR3 has 12 residues. CDR3 in DNA: TGCAGCGTTGTCCAGGGGACCTATGGCTACACCTTC. Translation: CSVVQGTYGYTF.

The chain uses TRBV7-3 and TRBJ1-6; D remains ambiguous. The CDR3 contains 15 residues. The V gene lost 3 bases and the J gene lost 7 bases, with 13 bases spanning the gap. Germline V gene data show CDR1 as SGHTA and CDR2 as FQGTGA. The CDR3 loop reads CASSFSRSPNSPLHF. DNA for the CDR3: TGTGCCAGCAGCTTCTCCCGGTCTCCCAATTCACCCCTCCACTTT.

The rearrangement links TRBV7-9 to TRBJ2-1; D is ambiguous. Trimming pared 4 bases from V and 6 bases from J, leaving 7 bases between. This CDR3 region has 12 residues. Germline CDR1 SEHNR, CDR2 FQNEAQ (reference sequence). This CDR3 is CASSSIVNEQFF. The CDR3 DNA is TGTGCCAGCAGCTCAATAGTCAATGAGCAGTTCTTC.

J is TRBJ2-1 and V is TRBV27, with D uncertain. The CDR3 length is 14 residues. Germline V CDR1 and CDR2: MNHEY, SMNVEV (reference sequence). Trimming shortened V by 3 bases and J by 3 bases, and 9 bases separated the two germline ends. CDR3 amino acids: CASSFSQFYNEQFF. DNA for the CDR3: TGTGCCAGCAGTTTCAGTCAGTTCTACAATGAGCAGTTCTTC.

This clone came up once. This chain joins TRBV29-1 and TRBJ2-6; weak D call: TRBD1 (5 bases). Germline CDR1 is SQVTM and CDR2 is ANQGSEA. V lost 4 bases to trimming and J lost 0 bases, with 7 bases between them. This CDR3 comprises 14 residues. For the CDR3, the DNA is TGCAGCGTTGGAACAGGCTCTGGGGCCAACGTCCTGACTTTC. It encodes CSVGTGSGANVLTF.

The V and J genes are TRBV19 and TRBJ2-7; weak D call: TRBD2 (5 bases). CDR1 and CDR2 from the germline V gene are LNHDA and SQIVND (reference sequence). V lost 3 bases and J 2 bases, leaving 8 bases between the germline ends. The CDR3 is 13 amino acids. This chain's CDR3 is CASSIGIAYEQYF. As DNA, the CDR3 is TGTGCCAGTAGTATCGGGATCGCCTACGAGCAGTACTTC. The whole variable domain, filled in from reference TRBV19 and TRBJ2-7, reads DGGITQSPKYLFRKEGQNVTLSCEQNLNHDAMYWYRQDPGQGLRLIYYSQIVNDFQKGDIAEGYSVSREKKESFPLTVTSAQKNPTAFYLCASSIGIAYEQYFGPGTRLTVT.

CDR3 nucleotide sequence: TGTGCCAGCAGCCTCCCGGGGACTAGCGGTCTCGAGCAGTACTTC. This translates into CASSLPGTSGLEQYF. The gene calls are TRBV4-2 and TRBJ2-7, with 11 bases aligning to TRBD2. Trimming cost V 4 bases and J 6 bases; bases outside gene matches: 8. This CDR3 has 15 residues. Germline V CDR1 and CDR2: LGHNA, YNFKEQ.

This clone was counted once. The chain carries TRBV7-9 and TRBJ1-3; weak D call: TRBD1 (5 bases). There are 14 residues in the CDR3. Deletions cut 5 bases from V and 4 bases from J, with 12 bases between. Germline lookup yields CDR1 SEHNR and CDR2 FQNEAQ (reference sequence). CDR3 nucleotide sequence: TGTGCCAGCAGCCAACTCAGGGCCGGAAACACCATATATTTT. Its translation is CASSQLRAGNTIYF.

This chain connects TRBV7-2 to TRBJ2-3; D might be TRBD1 (5 bases). V was trimmed by 5 bases and J by 5 bases, leaving 14 bases between them. This CDR3 spans 14 amino acids. CDR1 is SGHTA, CDR2 FQGNSA, per germline. DNA of the CDR3: TGTGCCAGCAGCAGGCAGCATCAGGGAGATACGCAGTATTTT. Translated: CASSRQHQGDTQYF.

There are a few counts of this clone. The chain employs TRBV6-6 and TRBJ1-4; D unclear. Germline CDR1 and CDR2: MNHNY and SVGAGI (reference sequence). The CDR3 loop spans 11 amino acids. V lost 6 bases to trimming and J lost 5 bases, with 4 bases between them. The CDR3 DNA reads as TGTGCCAGCAGCTCCAATGAAAAACTGTTTTTT. Its translation is CASSSNEKLFF.

The CDR3 nucleotides read TGTGCCAGCTCACCACCACTAGCCGGGGGTGCAGATACGCAGTATTTT. The encoded protein is CASSPPLAGGADTQYF. This chain joins TRBV18 and TRBJ2-3; TRBD2 is a possible D gene (6 bases). Trimming cost V 0 bases and J 4 bases, with 14 bases left between them. Germline V gene data show CDR1 as KGHSH and CDR2 as LQKENI. The CDR3 has 16 residues.

J is TRBJ2-7 and V is TRBV28; TRBD1 aligns across 7 bases. Germline loops: CDR1 MDHEN, CDR2 SYDVKM. V lost 6 bases, J lost 6 bases, and 11 bases stayed unmatched. The CDR3 is 14 amino acids. Here the CDR3 reads CASRLPGTVVEQYF. CDR3 DNA: TGTGCCAGCAGACTTCCCGGGACAGTTGTCGAGCAGTACTTC. The complete variable domain, with remaining parts taken from reference TRBV28 and TRBJ2-7, reads DVKVTQSSRYLVKRTGEKVFLECVQDMDHENMFWYRQDPGLGLRLIYFSYDVKMKEKGDIPEGYSVSREKKERFSLILESASTNQTSMYLCASRLPGTVVEQYFGPGTRLTVT.

The chain joins TRBV12-3 or TRBV12-4 to TRBJ2-7; 7 bases map to TRBD1. Trimming at V came to 3 bases and at J to 5 bases, leaving 4 bases not matched to a gene. The CDR3 contains 13 residues. Here the CDR3 reads CASSFRDRNEQYF. The CDR3 DNA reads as TGTGCCAGCAGTTTCCGGGACAGAAACGAGCAGTACTTC.

V gene TRBV4-3 combines with J gene TRBJ2-3; 8 bases fit TRBD2. Germline V gene lookup returns CDR1 LGHNA and CDR2 YSLEER. Trimming at V came to 2 bases and at J to 3 bases, leaving 4 bases not matched to a gene. CDR3 size: 15 residues. CDR3 loop: CASSQSGGRTDTQYF. The CDR3 nucleotides read TGCGCCAGCAGCCAATCGGGGGGGCGAACAGATACGCAGTATTTT.